This section outlines one TCR beta chain sequence together with its context. The antigen is not known. The data derive from a study of shared clonotypes between healthy human individuals. Study results and caveats: The four-donor shared clonotypes exceeded non-shared clonotypes in generation probability, with non-shared ones scoring lower. Roughly 5% was the fraction of naive CD4 clonotypes found shared across a few donors.

This CDR3 comprises 15 residues. Looked up from germline, CDR1 is SGHTA and CDR2 is FQGTGA. V was shortened by 2 bases and J by 6 bases, with 13 bases between the two germline ends. In the original processing: ImmunoSEQ output lacked quality scores and full-length reads, limiting matched filtering. Some clones are missing from TCRdb's copy, which holds only in-frame ones; the method was immunoSEQ multiplex PCR. V and J calls plus clone size are reproduced from that table; the DNA served to infer D and trimming. Of 200,000 to 250,000 clones in the sample, about 65% were seen once. Researchers partitioned CD4+ cells into CD45RA+ naive and CD45RA-negative memory subsets.

Material for sequencing was memory CD4+ T cells sorted from blood. Subset of the sample: CD45RA-negative fraction. The chain uses TRBV7-3 and TRBJ2-2; D perhaps matches TRBD2 (6 bases). The sequence was collected from a man aged 30 to 39 in good health. The CDR3 nucleotides read TGTGCCAGCAGCTTAGCGGGAAGGAGGGCCGGGGAGCTGTTTTTT. It is translated as CASSLAGRRAGELFF.